This T cell receptor (beta chain) was identified in a study of T cell responses to AZD1222 COVID-19 vaccine. Assay used: immunoSEQ multiplex PCR; TCRdb lists only in-frame clones, some missing. The sample holds 110,000 to 150,000 clones; 80% to 95% are singletons and the top ten take about 1.5%. Germline assignment: CDR1 LGHDT and CDR2 YNNKEL (reference sequence). This CDR3 is 14 amino acids long. Trimming took 4 bases from V and 2 from J, leaving 8 bases between them. Points on this clone: The same CDR3 is also encoded by other DNA sequences in this sample.

Material: peripheral blood, obtained on day 0 of AZD1222 vaccination. This chain connects TRBV3-1 (or the pseudogene TRBV3-2) to TRBJ2-2; perhaps TRBD1 as D (6 bases). The receptor was derived from an adult in good health. The CDR3 bases are TGTGCCAGCAGCCGACAGGTTAACACCGGGGAGCTGTTTTTT. Translation gives CASSRQVNTGELFF.